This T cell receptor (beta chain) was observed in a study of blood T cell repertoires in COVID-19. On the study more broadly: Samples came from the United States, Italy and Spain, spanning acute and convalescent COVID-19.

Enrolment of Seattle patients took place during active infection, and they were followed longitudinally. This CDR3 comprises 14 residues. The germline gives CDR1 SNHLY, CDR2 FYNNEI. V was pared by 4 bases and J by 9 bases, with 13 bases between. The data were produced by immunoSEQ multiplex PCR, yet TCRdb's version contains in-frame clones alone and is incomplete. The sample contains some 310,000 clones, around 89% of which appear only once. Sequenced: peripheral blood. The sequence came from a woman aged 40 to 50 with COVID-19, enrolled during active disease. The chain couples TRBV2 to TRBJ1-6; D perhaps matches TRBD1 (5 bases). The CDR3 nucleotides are TGTGCCAGCAGTGTGGGCAGGGAGGGTTCACCCCTCCACTTT. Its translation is CASSVGREGSPLHF.